Shown below are 2 T cell receptor beta chains from a single sample sequenced in a study of T cell responses to AZD1222 COVID-19 vaccine. The data were produced by immunoSEQ multiplex PCR, yet TCRdb's version contains in-frame clones alone and is incomplete. The data contain 150,000 to 200,000 clones, around nine tenths of them singletons. Material: peripheral blood, obtained on day 0 of AZD1222 vaccination. The receptors here all came from an adult in good health.

This rearrangement joins TRBV6-5 to TRBJ2-7, with D maybe TRBD1 (5 bases). In germline, CDR1 is MNHEY, CDR2 SVGAGI. The CDR3 runs 12 residues. V was trimmed by 6 bases and J by 5 bases, leaving 11 bases between them. The CDR3 is CASSRASDEQYF. Here the CDR3 DNA reads TGTGCCAGCAGCAGGGCTTCGGACGAGCAGTACTTC.

V gene TRBV7-9 combines with J gene TRBJ1-2; 9 bases line up with TRBD1. Germline-derived CDR1 and CDR2 are SEHNR and FQNEAQ (reference sequence). V lost 3 bases to trimming and J lost 6 bases; unmatched junction nucleotides: 5. This CDR3 spans 14 amino acids. CDR3 DNA: TGTGCCAGCAGCTTGAATACAGGGGGCCATGGCTACACCTTC. Residues: CASSLNTGGHGYTF.